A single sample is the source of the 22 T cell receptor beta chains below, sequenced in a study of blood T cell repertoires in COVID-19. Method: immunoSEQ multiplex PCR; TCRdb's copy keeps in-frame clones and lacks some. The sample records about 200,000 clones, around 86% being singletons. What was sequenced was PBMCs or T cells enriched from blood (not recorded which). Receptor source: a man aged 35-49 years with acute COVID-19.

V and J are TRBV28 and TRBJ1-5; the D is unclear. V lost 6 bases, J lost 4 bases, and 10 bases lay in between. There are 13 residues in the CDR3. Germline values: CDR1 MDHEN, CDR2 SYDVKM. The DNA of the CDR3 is TGTGCCAGCAGATTCAGGCCTAATCAGCCCCAGCATTTT. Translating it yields CASRFRPNQPQHF.

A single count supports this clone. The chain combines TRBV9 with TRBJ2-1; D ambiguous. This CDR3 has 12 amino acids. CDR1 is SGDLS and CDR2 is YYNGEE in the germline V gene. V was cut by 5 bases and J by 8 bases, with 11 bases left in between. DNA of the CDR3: TGTGCCAGCAGTCCAGGCAGCTATGAGCAGTTCTTC. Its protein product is CASSPGSYEQFF.

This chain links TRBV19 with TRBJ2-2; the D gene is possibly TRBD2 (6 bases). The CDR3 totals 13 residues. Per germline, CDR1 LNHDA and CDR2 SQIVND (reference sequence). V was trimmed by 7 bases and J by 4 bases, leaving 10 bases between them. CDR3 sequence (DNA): TGTGCCAGTACCGCGGGAAGCACCGGGGAGCTGTTTTTT. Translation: CASTAGSTGELFF. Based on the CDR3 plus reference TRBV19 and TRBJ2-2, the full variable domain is DGGITQSPKYLFRKEGQNVTLSCEQNLNHDAMYWYRQDPGQGLRLIYYSQIVNDFQKGDIAEGYSVSREKKESFPLTVTSAQKNPTAFYLCASTAGSTGELFFGEGSRLTVL.

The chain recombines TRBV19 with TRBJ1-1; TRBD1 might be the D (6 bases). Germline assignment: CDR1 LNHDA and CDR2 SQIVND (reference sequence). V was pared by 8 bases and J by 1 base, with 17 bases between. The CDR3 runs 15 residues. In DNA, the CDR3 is TGTGCCAGTCGCGTTTTGGGGGGGGCGAACACTGAAGCTTTCTTT. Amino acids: CASRVLGGANTEAFF.

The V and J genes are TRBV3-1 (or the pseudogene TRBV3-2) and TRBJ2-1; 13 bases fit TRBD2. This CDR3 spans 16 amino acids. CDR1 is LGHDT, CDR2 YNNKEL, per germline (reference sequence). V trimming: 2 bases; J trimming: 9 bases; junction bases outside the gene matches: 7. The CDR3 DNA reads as TGTGCCAGCAGCCAACAGGGACTAGCGGGATTCGGTGAGCAGTTCTTC. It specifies CASSQQGLAGFGEQFF.

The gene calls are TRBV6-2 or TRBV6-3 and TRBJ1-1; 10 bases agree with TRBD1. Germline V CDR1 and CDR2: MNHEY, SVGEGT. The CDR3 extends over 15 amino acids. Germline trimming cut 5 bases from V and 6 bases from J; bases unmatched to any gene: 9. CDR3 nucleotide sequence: TGTGCCAGCAGTGACCCGGGACAGGGGTCTTCTGAAGCTTTCTTT. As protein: CASSDPGQGSSEAFF.

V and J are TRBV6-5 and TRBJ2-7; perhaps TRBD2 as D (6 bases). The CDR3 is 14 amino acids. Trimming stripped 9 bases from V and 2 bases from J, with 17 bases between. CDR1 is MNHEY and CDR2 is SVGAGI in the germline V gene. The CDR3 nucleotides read TGTGCCAGGGGGAGAAGCGGGTTAACCTACGAGCAGTACTTC. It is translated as CARGRSGLTYEQYF.

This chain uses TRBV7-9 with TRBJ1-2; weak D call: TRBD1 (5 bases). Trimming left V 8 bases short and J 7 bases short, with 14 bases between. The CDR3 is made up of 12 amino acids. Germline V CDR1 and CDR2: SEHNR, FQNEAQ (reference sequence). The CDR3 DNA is TGTGCCAGCCACGGGGGGAAGGGTGGCTACACCTTC. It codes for CASHGGKGGYTF.

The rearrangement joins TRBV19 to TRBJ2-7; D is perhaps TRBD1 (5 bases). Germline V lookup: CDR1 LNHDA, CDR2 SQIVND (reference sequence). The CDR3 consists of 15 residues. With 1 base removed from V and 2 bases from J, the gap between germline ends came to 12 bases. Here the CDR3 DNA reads TGTGCCAGTAGTATAGGGGGCCTTTTCACCTACGAGCAGTACTTC. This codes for CASSIGGLFTYEQYF.

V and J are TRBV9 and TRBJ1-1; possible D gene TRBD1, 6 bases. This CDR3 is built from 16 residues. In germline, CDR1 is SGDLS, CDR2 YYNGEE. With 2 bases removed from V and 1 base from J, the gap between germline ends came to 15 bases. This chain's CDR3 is CASSVGNPRGNTEAFF. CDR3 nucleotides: TGTGCCAGCAGCGTCGGGAATCCCAGGGGGAACACTGAAGCTTTCTTT. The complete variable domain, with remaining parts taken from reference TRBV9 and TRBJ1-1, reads DSGVTQTPKHLITATGQRVTLRCSPRSGDLSVYWYQQSLDQGLQFLIQYYNGEERAKGNILERFSAQQFPDLHSELNLSSLELGDSALYFCASSVGNPRGNTEAFFGQGTRLTVV.

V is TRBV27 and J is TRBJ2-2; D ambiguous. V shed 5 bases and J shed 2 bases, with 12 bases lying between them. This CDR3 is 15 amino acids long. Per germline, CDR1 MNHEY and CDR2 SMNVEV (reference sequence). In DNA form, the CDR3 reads TGTGCCAGCAGTCCCATCAGAAGAAACACCGGGGAGCTGTTTTTT. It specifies CASSPIRRNTGELFF.

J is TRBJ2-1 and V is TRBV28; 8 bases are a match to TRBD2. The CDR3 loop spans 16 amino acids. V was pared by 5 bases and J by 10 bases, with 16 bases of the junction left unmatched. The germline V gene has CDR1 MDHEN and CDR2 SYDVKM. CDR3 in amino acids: CASSPSGRRRHGEQFF. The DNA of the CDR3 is TGTGCCAGCAGTCCCAGCGGGAGAAGGCGACATGGGGAGCAGTTCTTC.

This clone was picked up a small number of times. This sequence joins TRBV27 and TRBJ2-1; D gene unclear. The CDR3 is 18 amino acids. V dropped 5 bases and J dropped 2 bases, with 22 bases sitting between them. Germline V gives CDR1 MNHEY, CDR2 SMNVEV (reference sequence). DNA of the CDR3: TGTGCCAGCAGTCGAAGACTGGTTCACGGATCCCCCTACAATGAGCAGTTCTTC. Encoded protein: CASSRRLVHGSPYNEQFF.

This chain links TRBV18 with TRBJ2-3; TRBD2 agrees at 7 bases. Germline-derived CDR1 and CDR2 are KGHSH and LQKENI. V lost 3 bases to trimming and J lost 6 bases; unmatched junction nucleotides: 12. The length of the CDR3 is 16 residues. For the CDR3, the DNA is TGTGCCAGCTCACCGCTCCGGGACTACCAAAGGGATACGCAGTATTTT. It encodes CASSPLRDYQRDTQYF. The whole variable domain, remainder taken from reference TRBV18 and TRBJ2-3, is NAGVMQNPRHLVRRRGQEARLRCSPMKGHSHVYWYRQLPEEGLKFMVYLQKENIIDESGMPKERFSAEFPKEGPSILRIQQVVRGDSAAYFCASSPLRDYQRDTQYFGPGTRLTVL.

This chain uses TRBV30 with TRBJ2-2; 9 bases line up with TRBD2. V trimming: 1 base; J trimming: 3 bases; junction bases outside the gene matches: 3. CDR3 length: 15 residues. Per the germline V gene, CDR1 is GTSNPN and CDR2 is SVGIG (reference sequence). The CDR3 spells CAWSGAGGHTGELFF. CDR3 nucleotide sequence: TGTGCCTGGAGTGGAGCGGGAGGACACACCGGGGAGCTGTTTTTT.

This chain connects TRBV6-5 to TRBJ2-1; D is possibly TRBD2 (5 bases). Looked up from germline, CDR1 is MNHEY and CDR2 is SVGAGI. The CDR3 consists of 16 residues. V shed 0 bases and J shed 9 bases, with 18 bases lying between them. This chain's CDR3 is CASSYSWGVDNGEQFF. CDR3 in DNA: TGTGCCAGCAGTTACTCGTGGGGAGTAGATAATGGTGAGCAGTTCTTC.

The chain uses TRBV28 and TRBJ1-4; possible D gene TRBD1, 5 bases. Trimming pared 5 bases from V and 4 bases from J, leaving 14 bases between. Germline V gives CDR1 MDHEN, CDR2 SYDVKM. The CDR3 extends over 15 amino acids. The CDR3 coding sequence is TGTGCCAGCAGTCAGCCGGGACTTGGTAATGAAAAACTGTTTTTT. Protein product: CASSQPGLGNEKLFF.

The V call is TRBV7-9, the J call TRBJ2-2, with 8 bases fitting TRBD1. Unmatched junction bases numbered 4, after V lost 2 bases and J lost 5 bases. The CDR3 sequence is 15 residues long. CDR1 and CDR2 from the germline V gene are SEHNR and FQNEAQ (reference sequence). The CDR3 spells CASSLFTGGTGELFF. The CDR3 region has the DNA TGTGCCAGCAGCTTATTTACAGGGGGGACCGGGGAGCTGTTTTTT.

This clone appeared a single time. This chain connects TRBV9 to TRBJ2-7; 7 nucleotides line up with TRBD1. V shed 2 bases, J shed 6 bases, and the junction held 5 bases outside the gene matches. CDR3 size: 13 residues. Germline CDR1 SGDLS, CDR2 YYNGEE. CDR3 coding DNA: TGTGCCAGCAGCGTGGAAAACAGGGGCGAGCAGTACTTC. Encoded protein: CASSVENRGEQYF.

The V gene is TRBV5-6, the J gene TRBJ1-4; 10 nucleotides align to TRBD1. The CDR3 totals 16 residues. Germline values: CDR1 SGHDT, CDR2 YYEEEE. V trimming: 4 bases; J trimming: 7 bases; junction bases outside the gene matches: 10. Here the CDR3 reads CASSTGGTGEGEKLFF. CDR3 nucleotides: TGTGCCAGCAGCACCGGAGGGACAGGGGAAGGTGAAAAACTGTTTTTT.

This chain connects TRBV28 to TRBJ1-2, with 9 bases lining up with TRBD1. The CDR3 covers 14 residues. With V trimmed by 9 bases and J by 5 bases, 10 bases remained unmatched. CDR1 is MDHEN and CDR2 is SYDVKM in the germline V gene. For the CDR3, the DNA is TGTGCCAGTCGGGGGGACAGGGTTTTGTATGGCTACACCTTC. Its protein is CASRGDRVLYGYTF.

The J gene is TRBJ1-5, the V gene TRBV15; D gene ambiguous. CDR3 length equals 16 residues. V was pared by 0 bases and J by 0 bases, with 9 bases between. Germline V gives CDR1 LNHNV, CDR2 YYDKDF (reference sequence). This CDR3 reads CATSRDGHSSNQPQHF. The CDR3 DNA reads TGTGCCACCAGCAGAGATGGGCATTCTAGCAATCAGCCCCAGCATTTT.